This T cell receptor (beta chain) derives from a study of early T cells in non-severe SARS-CoV-2 infection. The J segment lost 5 bases and the V segment lost 5 bases, leaving 1 base of the junction unmatched. This CDR3 contains 13 residues. For this clonotype: Its target is unknown.

Study observations and caveats: The study's VDJdb matching favored anti-spike CD8 responses and missed private and CD4 specificities.

Attachment of unique molecular identifiers to individual cDNA molecules was performed. Each CDR3 protein gets one entry after TCRdb re-called the 5' RACE reads with MiXCR. The sample includes some 78,000 distinct CDR3 sequences, roughly 13% of them seen just once. Source material: whole blood. This rearrangement joins TRBV12-3 or TRBV12-4 to TRBJ2-7; 12 bases are shared with TRBD1. This receptor was identified in an adult who was a healthcare worker with PCR-confirmed SARS-CoV-2 infection or an uninfected control (not recorded which). The CDR3 loop reads CASSGTGGHEQYF. The CDR3 DNA sequence: TGTGCCAGCAGTGGGACAGGGGGCCACGAGCAGTACTTC.